This T cell receptor beta chain was sequenced during a study of CD8 T cells in ankylosing spondylitis. The V and J ends lost 6 bases and 5 bases respectively, with 10 bases between them. This CDR3 spans 12 amino acids. Study conclusions and caveats: Within peripheral blood, clones linked to disease were CD8+ and relatively rare. Among TCR beta sequences, a motif of fewer than 10 highly homologous variants appeared characteristic of ankylosing spondylitis blood. Certain motif variants had earlier been reported in reactive arthritis synovial fluid and blood.

MiXCR, applied by TCRdb to the 5' RACE reads, yields one record per CDR3 protein. The table has approximately 35,000 distinct CDR3 sequences, approximately 15% seen once. Remarks on this clonotype: The antigen is unknown.

The clonotype originates from a male donor with ankylosing spondylitis or in good health (not recorded which). The rearrangement joins TRBV12-3 or TRBV12-4 to TRBJ1-1; D not certain. Sequenced: blood. CDR3 in DNA: TGTGCCAGCAGACTAGTGGGGACTGAAGCTTTCTTT. This sequence encodes CASRLVGTEAFF.